These 20 T cell receptor beta chains originate from one sample sequenced in a study of T cells in Graves' hyperthyroidism and ophthalmopathy. Researchers took RNA transcripts and amplified the TCR beta CDR3 regions from them. HTBI primers were employed in a first-round RT-PCR of the TCR CDR3. TCRdb passed the multiplex PCR reads through MiXCR, listing each CDR3 protein once. The data show a few hundred thousand distinct CDR3 sequences, roughly 13% seen once. Sequences were obtained from blood. The receptor source for this set is a man aged 25 to 45 with Graves' hyperthyroidism that later progressed to Graves' ophthalmopathy.

This chain joins TRBV11-1 and TRBJ1-6; D gene ambiguous. The V end lost 1 base, the J end lost 5 bases, and 6 bases lay between the germline ends. The germline V gene encodes CDR1 SGHAT and CDR2 FQDESV (reference sequence). The CDR3 has 14 amino acids. The CDR3: CASSLVSDNSPLHF. The CDR3 DNA follows: TGTGCCAGCAGCTTAGTGTCTGATAATTCACCCCTCCACTTT.

This sequence joins TRBV4-2 and TRBJ1-4; D unclear. V was clipped by 0 bases and J by 3 bases, with 8 bases between them. Germline loops: CDR1 LGHNA, CDR2 YNFKEQ. The CDR3 extends over 15 amino acids. CDR3 DNA: TGTGCCAGCAGCCAAGATAAAACTCCTAATGAAAAACTGTTTTTT. This encodes CASSQDKTPNEKLFF.

The chain employs TRBV29-1 and TRBJ1-3; D call uncertain. V gave up 5 bases and J gave up 1 base, with 3 bases separating them. Germline CDR1 reads SQVTM; CDR2 reads ANQGSEA. This CDR3 is built from 11 residues. The CDR3 sequence is CSVRSGNTIYF. The CDR3 DNA is TGCAGCGTTCGTTCTGGAAACACCATATATTTT.

This clonotype has only a few counts. The rearrangement joins TRBV5-1 to TRBJ2-5; a possible D gene is TRBD1 (6 bases). CDR1 SGHRS and CDR2 YFSETQ come from the germline V gene. V gave up 3 bases and J gave up 5 bases, with 11 bases separating them. There are 13 residues in the CDR3. The CDR3 DNA reads as TGCGCCAGCAGCTCCCAGGGGCCGGAGACCCAGTACTTC. Residues: CASSSQGPETQYF.

This clonotype was found a few times. V gene TRBV5-5 combines with J gene TRBJ1-4; D is ambiguous. CDR1 SGHKS and CDR2 YYEKEE come from the germline V gene (reference sequence). The CDR3 consists of 13 residues. Trimming took off 0 bases at V and 8 bases at J, with 8 bases between the two ends. The CDR3 loop is CASSLAAREKLFF. DNA for the CDR3: TGTGCCAGCAGCTTGGCTGCGCGGGAAAAACTGTTTTTT.

In its sample, this clonotype was seen a few times. The chain employs TRBV30 and TRBJ2-7; D might be TRBD1 (5 bases). The CDR3 has 15 residues. V was clipped by 0 bases and J by 2 bases, with 14 bases between them. Germline V gene lookup returns CDR1 GTSNPN and CDR2 SVGIG (reference sequence). The CDR3 reads CAWSVFAGRTYEQYF. DNA of the CDR3: TGTGCCTGGAGTGTATTTGCAGGGCGAACCTACGAGCAGTACTTC.

This clonotype showed up many times. The chain employs TRBV7-9 and TRBJ2-7; the match to TRBD1 covers 9 bases. This CDR3 has 15 residues. With 1 base clipped from V and 2 bases from J, the junction kept 3 bases outside the gene matches. Per the germline V gene, CDR1 is SEHNR and CDR2 is FQNEAQ (reference sequence). CDR3 residues: CASSLEQGATYEQYF. The CDR3 coding sequence is TGTGCCAGCAGCTTAGAACAGGGGGCGACCTACGAGCAGTACTTC.

This clonotype has ten or more counts. The genes are TRBV5-1 and TRBJ1-2; 7 bases are shared with TRBD1. Germline trimming cut 4 bases from V and 4 bases from J; bases unmatched to any gene: 7. CDR3 length equals 14 residues. In germline, CDR1 is SGHRS, CDR2 YFSETQ. CDR3 nucleotides: TGCGCCAGCAGCCCGAAACAGGGGTCCTATGGCTACACCTTC. Translation gives CASSPKQGSYGYTF.

This clonotype has ten or more counts. The rearrangement links TRBV12-3 or TRBV12-4 to TRBJ1-4, with 8 bases that match TRBD1. This CDR3 has 14 residues. V was pared by 6 bases and J by 8 bases, with 8 bases of the junction left unmatched. CDR3 region: CASRGQVFREKLFF. In nucleotides, the CDR3 is TGTGCCAGCAGGGGACAGGTGTTTCGCGAAAAACTGTTTTTT.

V usage is TRBV7-3 and J usage is TRBJ1-3; TRBD1 might be the D (6 bases). CDR1 SGHTA and CDR2 FQGTGA come from the germline V gene. There are 17 residues in the CDR3. Trimming took 3 bases from V and 0 from J, leaving 15 bases between them. Here the CDR3 reads CASSFPRPQGSGNTIYF. CDR3 nucleotide sequence: TGTGCCAGCAGCTTCCCCAGGCCACAGGGCTCTGGAAACACCATATATTTT. The full variable domain, with the rest looked up from reference TRBV7-3 and TRBJ1-3, is GAGVSQTPSNKVTEKGKYVELRCDPISGHTALYWYRQSLGQGPEFLIYFQGTGAADDSGLPNDRFFAVRPEGSVSTLKIQRTERGDSAVYLCASSFPRPQGSGNTIYFGEGSWLTVV.

This clonotype has only a few counts. The rearrangement joins TRBV28 to TRBJ2-7; TRBD1 matches at 8 bases. This CDR3 spans 15 amino acids. The ends lost 9 bases at V and 4 bases at J; junction bases unmatched: 14. Germline CDR1 is MDHEN and CDR2 is SYDVKM. The CDR3 spells CASNSWAGGGYEQYF. The CDR3 bases are TGTGCCAGTAACTCCTGGGCAGGGGGCGGGTACGAGCAGTACTTC.

This clonotype was seen a few times. The chain carries TRBV20-1 and TRBJ2-1, with 9 bases matching TRBD2. The trim removed 1 base at V and 3 bases at J, leaving 1 base unmatched. Germline assignment: CDR1 DFQATT and CDR2 SNEGSKA (reference sequence). The CDR3 loop spans 14 amino acids. CDR3 protein: CSARVAGDYNEQFF. The DNA for the CDR3 is TGCAGTGCTAGAGTAGCGGGGGACTACAATGAGCAGTTCTTC.

At least ten counts were recorded for this clonotype. J is TRBJ1-5 and V is TRBV5-5, with 8 nucleotides matching TRBD1. Looked up from germline, CDR1 is SGHKS and CDR2 is YYEKEE (reference sequence). V lost 4 bases to trimming and J lost 5 bases; unmatched junction nucleotides: 5. CDR3 length: 14 amino acids. The CDR3 protein is CASSPGTGHQPQHF. As DNA, the CDR3 is TGTGCCAGCAGCCCAGGGACAGGTCATCAGCCCCAGCATTTT.

V and J are TRBV6-5 and TRBJ1-3; tentatively, D is TRBD1 (6 bases). Per the germline V gene, CDR1 is MNHEY and CDR2 is SVGAGI. The CDR3 has 15 residues. Deletions cut 0 bases from V and 2 bases from J, with 8 bases between. The CDR3 DNA follows: TGTGCCAGCAGTTACTCGGGGGGCGCTGGAAACACCATATATTTT. Translation: CASSYSGGAGNTIYF.

The table lists this clonotype with many counts. This chain joins TRBV20-1 and TRBJ1-1; the D gene is possibly TRBD1 (6 bases). Trimming stripped 8 bases from V and 5 bases from J, with 21 bases between. The CDR3 spans 14 residues. Germline V CDR1 and CDR2: DFQATT, SNEGSKA (reference sequence). The CDR3 loop reads CSSPKGGARTEAFF. In nucleotides, the CDR3 is TGCAGTTCACCCAAGGGGGGGGCGAGGACTGAAGCTTTCTTT.

On this clonotype: Lacking the conserved final phenylalanine or tryptophan, this CDR3 likely reflects a read error. The DNA is left out, because the CDR3 cannot be placed on it with certainty; the CDR3 is given as TCRdb lists it. The V call is TRBV7-9, the J call TRBJ1-6. Germline CDR1 reads SEHNR; CDR2 reads FQNEAQ (reference sequence). Including both end residues, the CDR3 is 14 amino acids long. CDR3 in amino acids: CASIREGYNSPLQL.

In this sample, this clonotype turned up many times. The V gene is TRBV12-3 or TRBV12-4, the J gene TRBJ2-7; 13 bases align to TRBD2. There are 17 residues in the CDR3. V trimming: 6 bases; J trimming: 0 bases; junction bases outside the gene matches: 8. CDR3 sequence: CASRRTSGGLSSYEQYF. CDR3 in DNA: TGTGCCAGCAGGCGGACTAGCGGGGGCCTTAGCTCCTACGAGCAGTACTTC.

The chain has TRBV16 and TRBJ1-5; 12 bases match TRBD1. Germline V gene sequence: CDR1 KGHSY, CDR2 FQNENV. This CDR3 comprises 18 residues. J gave up 6 bases and V 0 bases, and 9 bases lay outside the gene matches. The DNA for the CDR3 is TGTGCCAGCAGCCAATCGCTCCCGGGACAGGGGGCTACTCAGCCCCAGCATTTT. Translating gives CASSQSLPGQGATQPQHF.

The chain is built from TRBV7-8 and TRBJ1-1; D may be TRBD1 (6 bases). The germline gives CDR1 SGHVS, CDR2 FQNEAQ. The CDR3 length is 16 residues. Trimming cost V 6 bases and J 4 bases, with 21 bases left between them. The CDR3 DNA follows: TGTGCCAGCAGGAGAAACAGGGCGCGAGTCTCCACTGAAGCTTTCTTT. Amino acid sequence: CASRRNRARVSTEAFF.

This clonotype has ten or more counts. This chain connects TRBV20-1 to TRBJ1-5; D unclear. Per germline, CDR1 DFQATT and CDR2 SNEGSKA (reference sequence). Trimming cost V 6 bases and J 0 bases, with 15 bases left between them. There are 15 residues in the CDR3. CDR3 sequence (DNA): TGCAGTGCCAGTCCGCTGAGGCATAGCAATCAGCCCCAGCATTTT. This encodes CSASPLRHSNQPQHF.